This T cell receptor beta chain derives from a study of regulatory T cells in long-lasting Graves disease. Construction of the TCR beta libraries employed iRepertoire HTBI primers in conjunction with Arm-PCR of CDR3 regions. TCRdb reprocessed the multiplex PCR reads via MiXCR and lists one record per CDR3 protein. The sample includes some 450,000 distinct CDR3 sequences, around 15% seen only once; the top ten take about 10%. Trimming left V 10 bases short and J 0 bases short, with 12 bases between. Germline CDR1 reads SGHAT; CDR2 reads FQDESV (reference sequence). The CDR3 has 13 residues. This clonotype was detected many times. Time point reported: newly diagnosed GD, antithyroid drugs for less than 3 months. Extracted RNA from PBMCs served as the source of the TCR library. Graves' disease diagnoses used American Thyroid Association guidelines. This same sample was also part of a study on T cells in Graves' hyperthyroidism and ophthalmopathy.

The genes are TRBV11-1 and TRBJ1-1; maybe TRBD1 (5 bases). The origin of this receptor is a young woman with Graves disease. The input for sequencing was peripheral blood mononuclear cells (PBMCs), taken at new diagnosis, from a patient treated with antithyroid drugs. In nucleotides, the CDR3 is TGTGCCACTCAAAGACAGATGAACACTGAAGCTTTCTTT. Protein sequence: CATQRQMNTEAFF.